The 6 T cell receptor beta chains in this list originate from one sample, sequenced in a study of CD8+CD57+ T cells in acquired aplastic anemia. Patients chosen for sequencing had shown CD8+CD57+ cell expansion by flow cytometry. Genomic DNA was employed as the template in profiling TCR beta VDJ and CDR3. In TCRdb, the reads were re-called with MiXCR into one record per CDR3 protein. Of 100,000 to 150,000 distinct CDR3 sequences in the sample, under 60% are singletons; the top ten hold approximately 28%. The sequencing sample was made of sorted CD4+, CD8+, or CD8+CD57+ T cells (not recorded which) from PBMCs. All receptors derive from a human donor with aplastic anemia.

The V gene is TRBV20-1, the J gene TRBJ2-1, with 8 bases fitting TRBD2. This CDR3 spans 15 amino acids. The trim removed 0 bases at V and 8 bases at J, leaving 9 bases unmatched. Germline-derived CDR1 and CDR2 are DFQATT and SNEGSKA (reference sequence). The chain's CDR3 is CSARDPSGSSYEQFF. The CDR3 DNA reads TGCAGTGCTAGAGATCCCAGCGGGAGTAGTTATGAGCAGTTCTTC.

This clonotype was seen a handful of times. The V and J genes are TRBV7-2 and TRBJ2-5; TRBD2 is a possible D gene (5 bases). CDR3 length: 13 amino acids. V gave up 2 bases and J gave up 4 bases, with 8 bases separating them. Germline V gene data show CDR1 as SGHTA and CDR2 as FQGNSA. This CDR3 is CASSLRAGETQYF. The CDR3 coding sequence is TGTGCCAGCAGCTTAAGGGCGGGAGAGACCCAGTACTTC.

The chain's CDR3 is CASSLQPGPGDTDTQYF. The CDR3 region has the DNA TGTGCCAGCAGTCTACAACCGGGACCGGGGGACACAGATACGCAGTATTTT. The rearrangement joins TRBV27 to TRBJ2-3; a possible D gene is TRBD2 (6 bases). V lost 5 bases and J 2 bases, leaving 20 bases between the germline ends. The V gene's germline CDR1 is MNHEY and CDR2 SMNVEV (reference sequence). This CDR3 has 17 residues.

The J gene is TRBJ1-6, the V gene TRBV10-2; TRBD1 matches at 8 bases. The CDR3 length is 13 residues. With 8 bases clipped from V and 10 bases from J, the junction kept 7 bases outside the gene matches. Germline lookup yields CDR1 WSHSY and CDR2 SAAADI. CDR3: CASDRYRGSPLHF. Written as DNA, the CDR3 is TGCGCCAGCGACCGGTACAGGGGGTCACCCCTCCACTTT.

This chain joins TRBV20-1 and TRBJ1-6; unclear D gene. Trimming took 1 base from V and 8 from J, leaving 9 bases between them. The CDR3 length is 13 residues. Germline CDR1 DFQATT, CDR2 SNEGSKA (reference sequence). Here the CDR3 reads CSARVMEDSPLHF. CDR3 bases: TGCAGTGCTAGAGTAATGGAGGATTCACCCCTCCACTTT.

This clonotype was counted between two and nine times. This sequence joins TRBV24-1 and TRBJ2-7; possible D gene TRBD1, 5 bases. Germline assignment: CDR1 KGHDR and CDR2 SFDVKD. V was trimmed by 4 bases and J by 7 bases, leaving 16 bases between them. The CDR3 has 14 residues. The CDR3 DNA is TGTGCCACCAGTGACAGCAGGGTTTTGGGAGAGCAGTACTTC. Protein: CATSDSRVLGEQYF.